The subject of this entry is one T cell receptor beta chain. The source of the sample is a study of blood T cell repertoires in COVID-19. Clones were read by immunoSEQ multiplex PCR, and TCRdb kept only the in-frame ones, dropping some. In the table there are a few hundred thousand clones, 70% to 90% of which are singletons. The source material was peripheral blood. The clonotype was recovered from a woman under 40 with COVID-19, enrolled during active disease.

The CDR3, as DNA: TGTGCCACCAAAGGACAGTTACAAGAGACCCAGTACTTC. This gives the protein CATKGQLQETQYF. V usage is TRBV2 and J usage is TRBJ2-5; perhaps TRBD1 as D (6 bases). Trimming pared 10 bases from V and 2 bases from J, leaving 14 bases between. In germline, CDR1 is SNHLY, CDR2 FYNNEI. The CDR3 consists of 13 residues.